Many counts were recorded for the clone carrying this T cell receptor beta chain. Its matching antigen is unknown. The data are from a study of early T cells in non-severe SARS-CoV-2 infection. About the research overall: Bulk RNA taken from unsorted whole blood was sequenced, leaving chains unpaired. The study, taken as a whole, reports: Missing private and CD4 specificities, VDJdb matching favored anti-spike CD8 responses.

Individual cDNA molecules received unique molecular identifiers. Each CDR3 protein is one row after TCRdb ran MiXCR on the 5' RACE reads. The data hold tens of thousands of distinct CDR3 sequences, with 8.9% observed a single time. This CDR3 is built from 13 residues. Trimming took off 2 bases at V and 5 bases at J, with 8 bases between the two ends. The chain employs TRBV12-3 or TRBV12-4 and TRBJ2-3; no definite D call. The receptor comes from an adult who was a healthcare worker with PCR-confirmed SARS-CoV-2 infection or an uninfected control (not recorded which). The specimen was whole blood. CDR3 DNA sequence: TGTGCCAGCAGTTTAACAGAACAAGATACGCAGTATTTT. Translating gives CASSLTEQDTQYF.